Sequencing of this T cell receptor (beta chain) was carried out in a study of blood T cells in healthy people across ages. Note on this clonotype: Its antigen is as yet unknown.

Trimming removed 4 bases at V and 6 bases at J, with 12 bases between. CDR1 is SGHRS, CDR2 YFSETQ, per germline. This CDR3 is built from 13 residues. General study points: Diversity of TCR beta per million T cells declined in a roughly linear way with age.

With a J-beta primer mix and a sample-barcoded 5' primer, a second PCR ran roughly 6 to 11 cycles. Each cDNA molecule was tagged by a template-switch adaptor that had 12 random nucleotides. Each CDR3 protein is one row after TCRdb ran MiXCR on the 5' RACE reads. The profile shows approximately 730,000 distinct CDR3 sequences, 50% to 65% of them singletons. Sample: blood. The source is a man older than 75 in good health. The chain links TRBV5-1 to TRBJ2-3; no firm D call. The CDR3 sequence is CASSTNRQDTQYF. The CDR3 bases are TGCGCCAGCAGCACGAATAGGCAGGATACGCAGTATTTT.